This T cell receptor beta chain was profiled in a study of graft-versus-host responses after intestinal transplantation. Findings and limits, study-wide: Ileal or blood samples showed some GvH clones first, and such clones were also found in recipient marrow.

In the case of this clone: Its antigen is currently unknown.

This CDR3 spans 14 amino acids. Clones were sequenced by immunoSEQ multiplex PCR, and TCRdb holds only the in-frame ones, with some missing. The repertoire holds some 86,000 clones, with 75% to 95% as singletons. This chain connects TRBV21-1 to TRBJ1-5. TRBV21-1 is listed as a pseudogene. Sequencing used unstimulated CD8+ T cells sorted from spleen or lymph node cells, obtained before intestinal transplant. The sequence was collected from a human donor who received an intestinal transplant. The CDR3: CAGPPVRGAQPQHF. CDR3 nucleotides: TGTGCCGGACCTCCCGTGAGGGGTGCCCAGCCCCAGCATTTT.